This section outlines one T cell receptor beta chain sequence together with its context. Germline lookup yields CDR1 KGHSH and CDR2 LQKENI. V was trimmed by 1 base and J by 1 base, leaving 13 bases between them. There are 16 residues in the CDR3. These data belong to a study of early stage breast cancer tumors. Study-wide background: Of some 15 invasive breast tumors, about a dozen were hormone receptor-positive, HER2-negative. Invasive lobular carcinomas made up about 35% of the 12 ER+/PR+/HER2- tumors.

Here immunoSEQ multiplex PCR was the method, and the copy in TCRdb shows in-frame clones only, minus some. Found here are 35,000 to 45,000 clones, over 65% of them singletons; the top ten hold less than 7.5%. The sequenced sample consisted of blood. The sequence was obtained from a person aged 55-75 years with breast cancer. This rearrangement joins TRBV18 to TRBJ1-1; D is undetermined. The DNA for the CDR3 is TGTGCCAGCTCACCACTGGAGGGAATAACGAACACTGAAGCTTTCTTT. This translates into CASSPLEGITNTEAFF.